This T cell receptor beta chain originates from a study of CD8+ T cells in alopecia areata. In the study overall: Scoring of severity for treated patients was based on percentage of affected scalp area. General study points: Numerous clones, expanded in lesions, remained in scalp and blood during tofacitinib. For lesional scalp, especially alopecia totalis/universalis, clonality was higher than in normal scalp.

cDNA serving as the sequencing template came from extracted, reverse transcribed RNA. Sequencing was performed with immunoSEQ multiplex PCR; in TCRdb, only in-frame clones are kept and a portion is missing. The sample has tens of thousands of clones, 25% to 30% seen once; the top ten hold approximately 15%. This clone appeared a few times. The antigen is undetermined. Treatment of the sample: oral pan-JAK inhibitor, 5-10 mg twice daily. Sorting from PBMCs produced CD4+ and CD8+ T cells. The receptor was derived from a human donor with alopecia areata. The sequences come from CD8+ T cells sorted from blood, collected at week 4, from a patient treated with tofacitinib.

The CDR3 region is CSSLVREKLFF. CDR3 nucleotides: TGCAGCTCCCTGGTGAGGGAAAAACTGTTTTTT. The V call is TRBV29-1, the J call TRBJ1-4, with D hard to call. Germline V gene data show CDR1 as SQVTM and CDR2 as ANQGSEA. The CDR3 is 11 amino acids. The V end was cut by 8 bases, the J end by 8 bases, with 12 bases between.